These 8 T cell receptor beta chains were all obtained from the same sample, sequenced in a study of blood T cell repertoires in COVID-19. The table came from immunoSEQ multiplex PCR; TCRdb's copy has only in-frame clones and leaves some out. Of 150,000 to 200,000 clones detected, 65% to 80% appear once; the ten largest clones hold about 15%. The sample taken for sequencing was PBMCs or T cells enriched from blood (not recorded which). These receptors were collected from a woman aged 45 to 65 with acute COVID-19.

The chain couples TRBV19 to TRBJ1-6; D not resolved. Germline V gene lookup returns CDR1 LNHDA and CDR2 SQIVND (reference sequence). Trimming took off 9 bases at V and 7 bases at J, with 22 bases between the two ends. This CDR3 is built from 16 residues. The CDR3 loop reads CASPPELLKLNSPLHF. CDR3 bases: TGTGCCAGCCCCCCGGAGCTACTTAAACTCAATTCACCCCTCCACTTT.

This clone was detected a few times. The genes are TRBV4-1 and TRBJ1-4; 8 bases match TRBD1. The CDR3 loop spans 14 amino acids. After removal of 5 bases from V and 8 bases from J, the junction contained 7 bases not matched to a gene. Germline V gene data show CDR1 as MGHRA and CDR2 as YSYEKL. CDR3 region: CASSNTGGGEKLFF. The DNA of the CDR3 is TGCGCCAGCAGCAACACAGGGGGAGGGGAAAAACTGTTTTTT.

V usage is TRBV19 and J usage is TRBJ1-4; no reliable D call. The CDR3 length is 16 residues. Trimming shortened V by 10 bases and J by 0 bases, and 18 bases separated the two germline ends. The germline gives CDR1 LNHDA, CDR2 SQIVND (reference sequence). The CDR3 loop is CATASGESPTNEKLFF. CDR3 bases: TGTGCCACCGCCTCCGGGGAGAGTCCAACTAATGAAAAACTGTTTTTT.

This clone was found a few times. The chain joins TRBV4-1 to TRBJ2-5; tentatively, D is TRBD1 (5 bases). The V end lost 2 bases, the J end lost 2 bases, and 9 bases lay between the germline ends. There are 14 residues in the CDR3. CDR1 and CDR2 (germline): MGHRA, YSYEKL. CDR3 sequence: CASSQRQIQETQYF. The CDR3 coding sequence is TGCGCCAGCAGCCAACGACAGATACAAGAGACCCAGTACTTC.

This chain joins TRBV6-5 and TRBJ1-2; TRBD1 aligns across 10 bases. With 1 base clipped from V and 7 bases from J, the junction kept 3 bases outside the gene matches. Germline V gene sequence: CDR1 MNHEY, CDR2 SVGAGI. The CDR3 has 14 amino acids. CDR3 protein: CASSYLTGGRGYTF. The CDR3 DNA sequence: TGTGCCAGCAGTTACTTGACAGGGGGCCGTGGCTACACCTTC.

This clone showed up just once. Other DNA sequences of this sample code for an identical CDR3. V usage is TRBV5-1 and J usage is TRBJ2-5; 9 positions match TRBD1. Per germline, CDR1 SGHRS and CDR2 YFSETQ. There are 13 residues in the CDR3. J lost 4 bases, V lost 4 bases, and 2 bases had no gene match. This CDR3 is CASSPGQGETQYF. The CDR3 DNA is TGCGCCAGCAGCCCGGGACAGGGAGAGACCCAGTACTTC.

This clone was counted only a few times. The gene calls are TRBV5-1 and TRBJ2-1; 9 bases align to TRBD1. Germline V gene data show CDR1 as SGHRS and CDR2 as YFSETQ. The CDR3 is 15 residues long. The V and J ends lost 2 bases and 4 bases, in that order; junction bases with no gene match: 4. CDR3 amino acids: CASSLTTGGYNEQFF. CDR3 nucleotides: TGCGCCAGCAGCTTAACGACAGGGGGGTACAATGAGCAGTTCTTC.

The genes are TRBV5-6 and TRBJ1-2; TRBD1 matches 7 bases. J was trimmed by 3 bases and V by 3 bases; bases with no gene match: 2. From germline, CDR1 is SGHDT and CDR2 YYEEEE. The CDR3 spans 13 residues. The CDR3 DNA reads TGTGCCAGCAGCTCGACAGGGTACTATGGCTACACCTTC. This codes for CASSSTGYYGYTF.